The 8 T cell receptor beta chains reported below all come from one sample, sequenced in a study of cytomegalovirus exposure and HLA in healthy donors. PCR used 60 Vbeta primers and 13 Jbeta primers. Here immunoSEQ multiplex PCR was the method, and the copy in TCRdb shows in-frame clones only, minus some. Among about 200,000 clones listed, more than 75% were seen once. The sequenced sample was PBMCs. The receptors were sampled from a male donor in good health and CMV-seropositive.

The chain recombines TRBV28 with TRBJ2-5, with 8 positions matching TRBD1. The V and J ends lost 6 bases and 5 bases, in that order; junction bases with no gene match: 8. Germline V CDR1 and CDR2: MDHEN, SYDVKM. This CDR3 is 14 amino acids long. CDR3 protein: CASSPSDRDETQYF. CDR3 coding DNA: TGTGCCAGCAGCCCTTCGGACAGGGACGAGACCCAGTACTTC.

The rearrangement links TRBV7-9 to TRBJ2-3; 7 bases are shared with TRBD2. Germline V gene lookup returns CDR1 SEHNR and CDR2 FQNEAQ (reference sequence). The CDR3 extends over 13 amino acids. V lost 5 bases, J lost 8 bases, and 7 bases stayed unmatched. The CDR3 sequence is CASSPSGPGTQYF. The CDR3 DNA follows: TGTGCCAGCAGCCCTAGCGGCCCAGGTACGCAGTATTTT.

J is TRBJ1-2 and V is TRBV19, with D possibly matching TRBD1 (5 bases). Germline V CDR1 and CDR2: LNHDA, SQIVND (reference sequence). This CDR3 has 14 residues. Trimming left V 6 bases short and J 7 bases short, with 18 bases between. The CDR3 here is CASRRQGGVSGYTF. The CDR3, as DNA: TGTGCCAGTAGGCGCCAAGGAGGGGTCTCTGGCTACACCTTC.

The genes are TRBV27 and TRBJ2-1; D unclear. There are 16 residues in the CDR3. CDR1 MNHEY and CDR2 SMNVEV come from the germline V gene (reference sequence). V lost 8 bases to trimming and J lost 0 bases, with 17 bases between them. CDR3 sequence (DNA): TGTGCCAGCCGCCAAGCGACCGGCCGCTCCTACAATGAGCAGTTCTTC. It yields the protein CASRQATGRSYNEQFF.

This clone was observed a few times. The rearrangement joins TRBV7-2 to TRBJ2-5; 7 nucleotides agree with TRBD1. CDR3 length: 15 residues. The V gene end was trimmed by 4 bases and the J gene end by 4 bases; junction bases not matched to a gene: 9. CDR1 SGHTA and CDR2 FQGNSA come from the germline V gene. The CDR3 region is CASSSTGTGRETQYF. In nucleotides, the CDR3 is TGTGCCAGCAGCTCGACAGGGACCGGACGAGAGACCCAGTACTTC.

The chain combines TRBV1 with TRBJ2-5; the table's D call, TRBD2, was not checked against the DNA. The end of the DNA is better explained by TRBJ2-7, so the J call may be wrong. TRBV1 is classified as a pseudogene. The CDR3 has 14 residues. CDR3: CTSSQYCGNYEQYF. CDR3 nucleotides: TGCACCAGCAGCCAATATTGTGGTAACTACGAGCAGTACTTC.

This clone has just one count. The CDR3 region is CASRATGYEQYF. CDR3 DNA: TGTGCCAGCAGAGCGACAGGGTACGAGCAGTACTTC. The chain recombines TRBV2 with TRBJ2-7; 7 nucleotides align to TRBD1. Germline V lookup: CDR1 SNHLY, CDR2 FYNNEI. There are 12 residues in the CDR3. The V and J ends lost 6 bases and 4 bases, in that order; junction bases with no gene match: 3.

In the case of this clone: The junction and the germline gene differ at one end; a read error may be behind it. The chain carries TRBV7-9 and TRBJ2-1, with D possibly being TRBD2 (6 bases). Germline lookup yields CDR1 SEHNR and CDR2 FQNEAQ (reference sequence). The CDR3 length is 15 residues. The CDR3 is CVSSPPGGNYNEQFF. The CDR3 DNA follows: TGTGTCAGCAGCCCCCCCGGCGGGAACTACAATGAGCAGTTCTTC.